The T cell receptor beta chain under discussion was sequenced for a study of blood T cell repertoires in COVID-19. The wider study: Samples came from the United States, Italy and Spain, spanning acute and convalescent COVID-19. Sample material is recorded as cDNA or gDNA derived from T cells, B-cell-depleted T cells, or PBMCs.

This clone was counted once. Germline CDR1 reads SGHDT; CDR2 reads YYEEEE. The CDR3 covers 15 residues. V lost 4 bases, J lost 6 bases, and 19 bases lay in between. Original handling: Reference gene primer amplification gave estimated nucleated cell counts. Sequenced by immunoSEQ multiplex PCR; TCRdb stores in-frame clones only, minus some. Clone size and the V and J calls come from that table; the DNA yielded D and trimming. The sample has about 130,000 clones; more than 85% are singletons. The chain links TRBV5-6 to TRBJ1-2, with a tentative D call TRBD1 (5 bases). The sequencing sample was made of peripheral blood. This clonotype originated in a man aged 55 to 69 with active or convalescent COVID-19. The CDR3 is CASSRARRDGNGYTF. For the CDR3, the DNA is TGTGCCAGCAGCCGCGCGCGCAGGGATGGGAATGGCTACACCTTC.